A selection of T cell receptor beta chains follows, all from one sample in a study of memory CD4+ T cells and cytomegalovirus serostatus. Sequencing was performed with immunoSEQ multiplex PCR; in TCRdb, only in-frame clones are kept and a portion is missing. The profile shows 55,000 or so clones, 65% to 80% of them singletons. The sample consisted of memory CD4+ T cells from blood. The receptors were gathered from an adult in good health and CMV-seropositive. Each CDR3 is given with its conserved first and last residue. Each record gives: CDR3 protein, CDR3 DNA, clone size, D gene, V gene, J gene. D genes are given only for firm matches. The size entry is marked missing in some rows and otherwise reads once, few, many or a size class.

cdr3_aa: CASSLEPTYEQYF; cdr3_nt: TGTGCCAGCAGCTTAGAACCCACCTACGAGCAGTACTTC; clone_size: .; d_call: .; v_call: TRBV11-2; j_call: TRBJ2-7
cdr3_aa: CASSLGLGAQETQYF; cdr3_nt: TGCGCCAGCAGCTTGGGCCTCGGGGCCCAAGAGACCCAGTACTTC; clone_size: once; d_call: .; v_call: TRBV5-1; j_call: TRBJ2-5
cdr3_aa: CASSQEVGTTNSPLHF; cdr3_nt: TGTGCCAGCAGCCAAGAGGTAGGGACAACGAATTCACCCCTCCACTTT; clone_size: medium-sized; d_call: .; v_call: TRBV4-2; j_call: TRBJ1-6
cdr3_aa: CASSLEGAGAGYTF; cdr3_nt: TGTGCCAGCAGCTTAGAGGGTGCAGGGGCTGGCTACACCTTC; clone_size: few; d_call: .; v_call: TRBV7-2; j_call: TRBJ1-2
cdr3_aa: CASSLPGTSGANEQYF; cdr3_nt: TGTGCCAGCAGTTTACCCGGGACTAGCGGAGCGAACGAACAGTACTTC; clone_size: once; d_call: TRBD2; v_call: TRBV28; j_call: TRBJ2-7
cdr3_aa: CASCLYGGPNTGELFF; cdr3_nt: TGTGCCAGCTGCCTATACGGCGGACCGAACACCGGGGAGCTGTTTTTT; clone_size: .; d_call: .; v_call: TRBV6-6; j_call: TRBJ2-2
cdr3_aa: CASSIPGTTRSTDTQYF; cdr3_nt: TGTGCCAGCAGCATCCCCGGGACTACCCGTAGCACAGATACGCAGTATTTT; clone_size: .; d_call: TRBD2; v_call: TRBV7-9; j_call: TRBJ2-3
cdr3_aa: CASSRQGRNSPLHF; cdr3_nt: TGTGCCAGCAGTCGACAGGGGAGGAATTCACCCCTCCACTTT; clone_size: few; d_call: TRBD1; v_call: TRBV6-1; j_call: TRBJ1-6
cdr3_aa: CASSERRDQPQHF; cdr3_nt: TGTGCCAGCAGTGAAAGGAGGGATCAGCCCCAGCATTTT; clone_size: .; d_call: .; v_call: TRBV2; j_call: TRBJ1-5
cdr3_aa: CAWSGGPGAETQYF; cdr3_nt: TGTGCCTGGAGTGGGGGCCCCGGGGCCGAGACCCAGTACTTC; clone_size: .; d_call: .; v_call: TRBV30; j_call: TRBJ2-5
cdr3_aa: CASSLNQGFKDEQFF; cdr3_nt: TGTGCCAGCAGCTTAAATCAGGGGTTTAAGGATGAGCAGTTCTTC; clone_size: few; d_call: .; v_call: TRBV7-9; j_call: TRBJ2-1
cdr3_aa: CASSVFGNQPQHF; cdr3_nt: TGTGCCAGTAGTGTCTTCGGGAATCAGCCCCAGCATTTT; clone_size: few; d_call: .; v_call: TRBV19; j_call: TRBJ1-5
cdr3_aa: CASSPREGLPGNTIYF; cdr3_nt: TGTGCCAGCAGCCCTAGAGAAGGGCTGCCTGGAAACACCATATATTTT; clone_size: few; d_call: .; v_call: TRBV9; j_call: TRBJ1-3
cdr3_aa: CASSSKPGTGGGYTF; cdr3_nt: TGTGCCAGCAGCTCAAAACCCGGGACAGGGGGTGGCTACACCTTC; clone_size: few; d_call: TRBD1; v_call: TRBV11-2; j_call: TRBJ1-2
cdr3_aa: CASSRTGGYEQYF; cdr3_nt: TGTGCCAGCAGTCGTACAGGGGGCTACGAGCAGTACTTC; clone_size: .; d_call: TRBD1; v_call: TRBV28; j_call: TRBJ2-7
cdr3_aa: CASGPDNRNTEAFF; cdr3_nt: TGTGCCAGTGGTCCGGACAATAGGAACACTGAAGCTTTCTTT; clone_size: .; d_call: .; v_call: TRBV19; j_call: TRBJ1-1
cdr3_aa: CSVAENRQYF; cdr3_nt: TGCAGCGTTGCGGAGAACCGGCAGTACTTC; clone_size: .; d_call: .; v_call: TRBV29-1; j_call: TRBJ2-7
cdr3_aa: CASSQAGGGANVLTF; cdr3_nt: TGTGCCAGCAGCCAAGCCGGCGGAGGGGCCAACGTCCTGACTTTC; clone_size: few; d_call: .; v_call: TRBV4-2; j_call: TRBJ2-6